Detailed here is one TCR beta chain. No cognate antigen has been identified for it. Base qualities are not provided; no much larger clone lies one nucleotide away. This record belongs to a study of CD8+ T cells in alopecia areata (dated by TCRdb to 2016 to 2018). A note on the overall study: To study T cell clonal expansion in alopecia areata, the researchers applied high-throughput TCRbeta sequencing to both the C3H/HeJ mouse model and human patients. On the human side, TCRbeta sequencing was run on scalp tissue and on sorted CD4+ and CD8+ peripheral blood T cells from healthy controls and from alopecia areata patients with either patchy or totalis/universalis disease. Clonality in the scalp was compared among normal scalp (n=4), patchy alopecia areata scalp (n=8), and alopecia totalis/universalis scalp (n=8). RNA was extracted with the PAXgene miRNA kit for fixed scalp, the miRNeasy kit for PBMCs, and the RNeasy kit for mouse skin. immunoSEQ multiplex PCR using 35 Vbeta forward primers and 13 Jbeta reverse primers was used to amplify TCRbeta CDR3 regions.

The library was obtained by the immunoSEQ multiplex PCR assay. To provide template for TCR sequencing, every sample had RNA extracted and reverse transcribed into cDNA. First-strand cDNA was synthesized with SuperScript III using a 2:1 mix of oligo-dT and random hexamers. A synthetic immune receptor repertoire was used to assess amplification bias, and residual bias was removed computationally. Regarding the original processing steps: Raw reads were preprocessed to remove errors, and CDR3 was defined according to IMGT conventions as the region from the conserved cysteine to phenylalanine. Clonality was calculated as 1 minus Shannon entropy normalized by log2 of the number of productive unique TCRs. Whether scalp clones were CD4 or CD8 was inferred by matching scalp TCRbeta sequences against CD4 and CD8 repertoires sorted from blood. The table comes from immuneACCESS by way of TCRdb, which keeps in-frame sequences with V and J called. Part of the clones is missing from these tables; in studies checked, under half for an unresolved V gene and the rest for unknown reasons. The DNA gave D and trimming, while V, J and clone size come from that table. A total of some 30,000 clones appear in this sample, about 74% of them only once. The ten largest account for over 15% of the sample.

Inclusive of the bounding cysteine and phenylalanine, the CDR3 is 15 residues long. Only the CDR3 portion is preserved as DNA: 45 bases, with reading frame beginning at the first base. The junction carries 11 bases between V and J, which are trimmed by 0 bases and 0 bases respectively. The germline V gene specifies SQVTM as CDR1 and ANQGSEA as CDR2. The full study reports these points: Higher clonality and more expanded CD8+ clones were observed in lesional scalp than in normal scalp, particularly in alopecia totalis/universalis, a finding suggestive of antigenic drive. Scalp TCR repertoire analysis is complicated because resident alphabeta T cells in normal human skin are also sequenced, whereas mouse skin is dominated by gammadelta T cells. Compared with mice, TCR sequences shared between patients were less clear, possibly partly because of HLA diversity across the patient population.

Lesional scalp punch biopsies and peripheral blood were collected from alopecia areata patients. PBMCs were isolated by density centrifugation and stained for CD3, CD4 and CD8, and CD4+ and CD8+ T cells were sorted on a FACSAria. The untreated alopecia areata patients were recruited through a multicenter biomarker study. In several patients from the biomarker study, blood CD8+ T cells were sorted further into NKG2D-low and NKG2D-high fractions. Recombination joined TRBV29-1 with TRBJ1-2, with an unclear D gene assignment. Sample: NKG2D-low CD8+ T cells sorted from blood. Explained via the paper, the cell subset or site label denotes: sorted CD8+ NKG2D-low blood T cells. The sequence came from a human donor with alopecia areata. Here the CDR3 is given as CSVEEEGPANYGYTF. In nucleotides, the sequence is TGCAGCGTTGAAGAGGAGGGCCCTGCTAACTATGGCTACACCTTC.